Listed below are T cell receptor beta chains from one sample, sequenced in a study of cytomegalovirus exposure and HLA in healthy donors. Sequencing used immunoSEQ multiplex PCR; TCRdb keeps in-frame clones, though not all of them. In the table there are 150,000 or so clones, around 72% of which are singletons. Sequences were obtained from PBMCs. The receptors were sampled from a woman in her fifties or sixties in good health and CMV-seropositive. CDR3s include the opening cysteine and the closing phenylalanine or tryptophan. D genes are given only for firm matches. Clone sizes are given selectively: once, few, many, or a class where the clone is expanded.

j_call,clone_size,d_call,v_call,cdr3_aa,cdr3_nt
TRBJ1-2,.,TRBD1,TRBV30,CAWTLDGTGGPGYGYTF,TGTGCCTGGACCCTAGACGGGACAGGGGGTCCCGGCTATGGCTACACCTTC
TRBJ2-5,once,.,TRBV5-1,CASSSRDWQETQYF,TGCGCCAGCAGCTCTCGGGACTGGCAAGAGACCCAGTACTTC
TRBJ1-1,.,TRBD1,TRBV5-1,CASSWDRGGTEAFF,TGCGCCAGCAGCTGGGACAGGGGGGGCACTGAAGCTTTCTTT
TRBJ1-1,.,TRBD1,TRBV2,CASRIEQGALEAFF,TGTGCCAGCAGAATAGAACAGGGGGCTCTTGAAGCTTTCTTT
TRBJ2-7,.,TRBD1,TRBV10-2,CASRSRDRGLEQYF,TGCGCCAGCAGATCGAGGGACAGGGGGCTCGAGCAGTACTTC
TRBJ2-1,once,TRBD2,TRBV6-5,CASGRGSIHNEQFF,TGTGCCAGCGGGCGGGGGAGCATCCACAATGAGCAGTTCTTC
TRBJ1-2,once,.,TRBV15,CATSRGRFFGYTF,TGTGCCACCAGCAGGGGCAGGTTTTTTGGCTACACCTTC
TRBJ1-1,once,.,TRBV10-3,CAISESWGASTEAFF,TGTGCCATCAGTGAGTCATGGGGCGCGAGCACTGAAGCTTTCTTT
TRBJ2-5,.,TRBD2,TRBV7-2,CASRGVGLVLETQYF,TGTGCCAGCAGAGGGGTCGGACTAGTGTTGGAGACCCAGTACTTC
TRBJ2-7,.,TRBD2,TRBV7-8,CASSRSTSAFYEQYF,TGTGCCAGCAGCCGCTCGACTAGCGCCTTCTACGAGCAGTACTTC
TRBJ2-1,.,.,TRBV5-6,CASSFGEAYNEQFF,TGTGCCAGCAGCTTTGGCGAGGCCTACAATGAGCAGTTCTTC
TRBJ2-7,.,.,TRBV28,CASSLLSGGQGYEQYF,TGTGCCAGCAGTTTGCTCTCCGGGGGGCAGGGCTACGAGCAGTACTTC
TRBJ1-5,few,.,TRBV18,CASSSLADSNQPQHF,TGTGCCAGCTCATCCTTAGCGGATAGCAATCAGCCCCAGCATTTT
TRBJ2-7,.,.,TRBV6-5,CASRGRGSDYEQYF,TGTGCCAGCAGGGGAAGGGGGTCCGACTACGAGCAGTACTTC
TRBJ1-1,.,.,TRBV27,CASSWGSQGPNTEAFF,TGTGCCAGCAGCTGGGGTTCACAGGGACCTAACACTGAAGCTTTCTTT
TRBJ1-1,.,TRBD1,TRBV19,CASSPGVDRGRDTEAFF,TGTGCCAGTAGTCCCGGGGTGGACAGGGGGCGCGACACTGAAGCTTTCTTT
TRBJ1-1,.,.,TRBV7-2,CASSLGRQDPGAFF,TGTGCCAGCAGCTTAGGCCGACAGGATCCCGGGGCTTTCTTT
TRBJ1-5,.,TRBD1,TRBV7-2,CASSLEQGENQPQHF,TGTGCCAGCAGCTTGGAACAGGGGGAAAATCAGCCCCAGCATTTT
TRBJ2-7,.,TRBD2,TRBV28,CASSYIAGVAYEQYF,TGTGCCAGCAGTTATATAGCGGGAGTGGCCTACGAGCAGTACTTC
TRBJ2-1,.,TRBD2,TRBV7-6,CASSPGGGSSYNEQFF,TGTGCCAGCAGCCCTGGCGGCGGGAGCTCCTACAATGAGCAGTTCTTC
TRBJ2-7,.,TRBD2,TRBV2,CASDSLGLARTYEQYF,TGTGCCAGCGACAGCTTAGGACTAGCGCGAACATACGAGCAGTACTTC
TRBJ1-5,.,.,TRBV28,CASNPWGGYSNQPQHF,TGTGCCAGCAACCCCTGGGGGGGTTATAGCAATCAGCCCCAGCATTTT
TRBJ2-1,.,.,TRBV12-5,CASGLSSLDEQFF,TGTGCTAGTGGTTTGTCCTCTCTCGATGAGCAGTTCTTC
TRBJ2-5,.,TRBD2,TRBV5-6,CASSLFLSTSEQETQYF,TGTGCCAGCAGCTTGTTTCTCTCGACTAGCGAACAAGAGACCCAGTACTTC
TRBJ1-1,.,.,TRBV5-4,CASSRGPSGDTEAFF,TGTGCCAGCAGCCGAGGACCGTCGGGGGACACTGAAGCTTTCTTT
TRBJ1-2,.,.,TRBV5-4,CASRGQGNYGYTF,TGTGCCAGCAGGGGCCAGGGGAACTATGGCTACACCTTC
TRBJ1-1,.,TRBD1,TRBV2,CASNFDRDGDAFF,TGTGCCAGCAACTTCGACAGGGACGGTGACGCTTTCTTT
TRBJ1-4,.,.,TRBV5-4,CASRLRGPGEKLFF,TGTGCCAGCAGGTTGCGAGGGCCCGGGGAAAAACTGTTTTTT
TRBJ2-4,.,TRBD1,TRBV5-6,CASSVYRGANIQYF,TGTGCCAGCAGCGTATACAGGGGGGCAAACATTCAGTACTTC
TRBJ1-2,once,.,TRBV11-2,CASSRLGRPLYGYTF,TGTGCCAGCAGCCGTTTAGGCAGGCCCCTCTATGGCTACACCTTC
TRBJ2-3,.,.,TRBV10-3,CAISPSLLGTDTQYF,TGTGCCATCAGTCCCAGTCTTCTAGGCACAGATACGCAGTATTTT
TRBJ2-1,.,TRBD1,TRBV28,CATGRTGYNEQFF,TGTGCCACCGGTAGGACAGGATACAATGAGCAGTTCTTC
TRBJ2-7,.,.,TRBV6-5,CASSYDGHLSYEQYF,TGTGCCAGCAGTTACGATGGACACCTCTCCTACGAGCAGTACTTC
TRBJ2-1,.,.,TRBV7-2,CASSPNRYNEQFF,TGTGCCAGCAGCCCGAACAGGTACAATGAGCAGTTCTTC
TRBJ1-1,.,.,TRBV14,CASSQGQLTEAFF,TGTGCCAGCAGCCAGGGACAATTAACTGAAGCTTTCTTT
TRBJ1-1,few,.,TRBV11-3,CASREGGTEAFF,TGTGCCAGCAGAGAGGGGGGGACTGAAGCTTTCTTT
TRBJ2-7,.,.,TRBV6-1,CASSATIYYEQYF,TGTGCCAGCAGTGCGACAATCTACTACGAGCAGTACTTC
TRBJ2-1,.,.,TRBV9,CASSPNYNEQFF,TGTGCCAGCAGCCCTAATTACAATGAGCAGTTCTTC
TRBJ2-6,.,.,TRBV7-2,CASSLATGSGANVLTF,TGTGCCAGCAGCTTAGCCACCGGCTCTGGGGCCAACGTCCTGACTTTC